This T cell receptor beta chain was recovered during a study of T cells in Graves' hyperthyroidism and ophthalmopathy. The source material, RNA transcripts, was used to amplify TCR beta CDR3 regions. HTBI primers were the set used in a first-round RT-PCR of the TCR CDR3. TCRdb re-called the multiplex PCR reads with MiXCR, one entry per CDR3 protein. The sample contains more than 500,000 distinct CDR3 sequences, approximately 44% of which appear only once. Patients were excluded because of uncontrolled infection, other autoimmune disease, pregnancy or lactation. Orbital computed tomography, thyroid ultrasound, serum thyroxine and TRAb, and clinical symptoms together informed the diagnoses. Whole-study findings and limits: Most thyroid clonotypes expanded above 0.001 appeared in blood too. Ophthalmopathy was distinguished from stable hyperthyroidism by 13 V-J signatures.

As concerns this clonotype: Antigen unknown.

The CDR3 spans 11 residues. The V and J ends lost 10 bases and 2 bases respectively, with 9 bases between them. The germline V gene encodes CDR1 ENHRY and CDR2 SYGVKD. The clonotype was recovered from an adult woman with Graves' disease, either hyperthyroidism or ophthalmopathy (not recorded which). The chain recombines TRBV10-3 with TRBJ2-7, with D uncertain. The sample comprised peripheral blood or thyroid tissue (not recorded which). In DNA, the CDR3 is TGTGCCACAGGACGGGCCTACGAGCAGTACTTC. Its protein is CATGRAYEQYF.